Below, 3 T cell receptor beta chains from the same sample are listed, as sequenced in a study of T cell repertoires in cytomegalovirus infection (dated by TCRdb to between 2019 and 2020). The listed sequencing device is Illumina HiSeq 1500. TCRdb trimmed public reads at Q25 via fastp, called clones via MiXCR and kept in-frame beta chains. CDR3 protein duplicates are merged, each entry listing the most common genes and DNA. The sample profile shows hundreds of thousands of distinct CDR3 sequences; roughly 30% of them were found once. The ten biggest clones cover roughly 15% of the sample. The sample consisted of PBMCs. The receptors come from a human donor in good health (CMV status not recorded). Some clones in this sample may be carry-over from other donors' samples.

This chain connects TRBV6-1 to TRBJ2-7, with TRBD1 matching over 10 bases. With 5 bases clipped from V and 2 bases from J, the junction kept 6 bases outside the gene matches. CDR1 and CDR2 from the germline V gene are MNHNS and SASEGT. This CDR3 is 15 amino acids long. CDR3: CASSKTGTGAYEQYF. The DNA of the CDR3 is TGTGCCAGCAGTAAAACCGGGACAGGGGCCTACGAGCAGTACTTC.

The V call is TRBV6-1, the J call TRBJ2-7; tentatively, D is TRBD2 (6 bases). Germline CDR1 is MNHNS and CDR2 is SASEGT. The CDR3 totals 15 residues. V was clipped by 1 base and J by 2 bases, with 12 bases between them. The CDR3 DNA reads TGTGCCAGCAGTGAAGGTGGAGGGGAAACCTACGAGCAGTACTTC. Amino acids: CASSEGGGETYEQYF.

As for this clonotype: A much bigger clone sits one base away, suggesting this may be a read error. This chain joins TRBV7-2 and TRBJ1-1; D uncertain. The V gene's germline CDR1 is SGHTA and CDR2 FQGNSA. The CDR3 extends over 13 amino acids. CDR3 in DNA: TGTGCCAGCAGCTTGGTGGTTGGCACTGAAGCTTTATTT. This gives the protein CASSLVVGTEALF.